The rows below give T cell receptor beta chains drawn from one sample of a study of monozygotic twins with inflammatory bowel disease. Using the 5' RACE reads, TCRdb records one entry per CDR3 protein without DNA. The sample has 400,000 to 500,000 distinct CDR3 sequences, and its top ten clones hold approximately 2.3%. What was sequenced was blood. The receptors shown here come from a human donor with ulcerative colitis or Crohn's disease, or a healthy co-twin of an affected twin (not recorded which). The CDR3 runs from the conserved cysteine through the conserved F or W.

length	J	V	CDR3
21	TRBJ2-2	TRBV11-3	CASSLVQRGTGGLKNTGELFF
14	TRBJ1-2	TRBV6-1	CASSRDSELYGYTF
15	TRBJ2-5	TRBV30	CAWSSGSGRSETQYF
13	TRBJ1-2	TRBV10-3	CAISESAERGYTF
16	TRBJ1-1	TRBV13	CASSFDPILMNTEAFF
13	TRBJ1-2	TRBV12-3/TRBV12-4	CASSFGGVGGYTF
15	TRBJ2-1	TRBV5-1	CASSLSQGQYNEQFF
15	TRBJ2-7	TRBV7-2	CASSMQQGTPYEQYF
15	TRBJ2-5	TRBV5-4	CASSPDRGGSETQYF
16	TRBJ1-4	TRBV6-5	CASSYSGGQGNEKLFF
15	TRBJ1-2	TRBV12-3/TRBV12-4	CASSPTGPSNYGYTF
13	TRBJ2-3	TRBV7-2	CASSSSRGRTQYF
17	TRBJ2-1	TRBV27	CASSPNSGNGFGAVRFF
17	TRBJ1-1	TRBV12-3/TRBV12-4	CASSTTPGARGETEAFF
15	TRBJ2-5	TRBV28	CASSSGTGALETQYF
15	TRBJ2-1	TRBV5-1	CASSPGGSGDNEQFF
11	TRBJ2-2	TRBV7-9	CASSLGPGLFF
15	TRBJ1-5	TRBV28	CASSARPIRGQPQHF
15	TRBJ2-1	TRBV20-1	CSARVWGGYGNEQFF
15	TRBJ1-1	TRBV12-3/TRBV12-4	CASSLDPQLNTEAFF
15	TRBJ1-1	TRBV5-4	CASSLVPDRNTEAFF
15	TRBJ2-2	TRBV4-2	CASSPESANTGELFF
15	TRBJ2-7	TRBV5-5	CASSYSGKMGYEQYF
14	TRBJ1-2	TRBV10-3	CAIRARQGHYGYTF
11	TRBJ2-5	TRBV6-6	CASRVYETQYF
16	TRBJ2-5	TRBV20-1	CSATENLGGSRETQYF
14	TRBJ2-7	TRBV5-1	CASSREMSSYEQYF
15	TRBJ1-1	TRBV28	CASNPPVRGGTEAFF
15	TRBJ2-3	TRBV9	CASSVWGLGTDTQYF
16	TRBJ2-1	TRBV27	CASSLVSGLAGGEQFF
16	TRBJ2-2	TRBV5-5	CASSLPTGSNTGELFF
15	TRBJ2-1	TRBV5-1	CASSLWLAGNNEQFF
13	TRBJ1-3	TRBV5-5	CASSWDSRNTIYF
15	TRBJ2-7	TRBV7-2	CASSRTGGKTYEQYF
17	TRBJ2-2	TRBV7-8	CASSLALSGTNTGELFF
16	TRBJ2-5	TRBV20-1	CSARPTTGTAEETQYF
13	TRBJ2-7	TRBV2	CAGADRDTNEQYF
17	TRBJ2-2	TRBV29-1	CSVELLAGKANTGELFF
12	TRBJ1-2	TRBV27	CASADRVYGYTF
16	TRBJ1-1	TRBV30	CAWSPSRTGSGTEAFF
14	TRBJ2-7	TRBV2	CASNDRFSSYEQYF
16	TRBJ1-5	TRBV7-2	CASSLDVGGLGGAQHF
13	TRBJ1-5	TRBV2	CASSAENPQPQHF
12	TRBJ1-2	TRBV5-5	CASSFRNYGYTF